This T cell receptor (beta chain) emerged from a study of cytomegalovirus exposure and HLA in healthy donors. Regarding the study as a whole: Later analysis identified over 15,000 TCR beta sequences associated with HLA alleles, using a false discovery rate threshold of 0.05. Sequencing likely caused a cluster of highly shared sequence variants. One variant, a missense change in DCLRE1C, was linked in a later analysis to TCR beta V- and J-gene trimming.

This clone was observed a handful of times. Its antigen is unknown. The CDR3 loop spans 15 amino acids. The germline V gene encodes CDR1 MNHEY and CDR2 SMNVEV (reference sequence). The junction had 4 bases not matched to a gene; V was cut back by 3 bases and J by 2 bases. PCR involved 60 Vbeta and 13 Jbeta primers. The protocol was immunoSEQ multiplex PCR, while the TCRdb copy is restricted to in-frame clones and leaves out a portion. The profile shows around 200,000 clones, around 84% of them singletons. V gene TRBV27 combines with J gene TRBJ2-7, with 10 bases lining up with TRBD1. The material sequenced was PBMCs. The clonotype originates from a girl under 10 years old in good health and CMV-seropositive. The CDR3 sequence: CASSFGTGVPYEQYF. For the CDR3, the DNA is TGTGCCAGCAGTTTTGGGACAGGGGTCCCCTACGAGCAGTACTTC.